These 31 T cell receptor beta chains were sequenced from one sample in a study of blood T cell repertoires in COVID-19. Assay: immunoSEQ multiplex PCR; the TCRdb copy retains only in-frame clones and omits some. Of 150,000 to 200,000 clones in the sample, almost 80% were seen once. Material: PBMCs or T cells enriched from blood (not recorded which). The receptors were sampled from a woman in her forties or fifties who had recovered from COVID-19.

This clone was observed a few times. The V call is TRBV5-1, the J call TRBJ2-7; 9 nucleotides match TRBD1. The J segment lost 2 bases and the V segment lost 3 bases, leaving 3 bases of the junction unmatched. The CDR3 sequence is 14 residues long. Germline V CDR1 and CDR2: SGHRS, YFSETQ. The CDR3 DNA is TGCGCCAGCAGCTCCGGGACAGGGCCCTACGAGCAGTACTTC. Protein sequence: CASSSGTGPYEQYF.

The rearrangement joins TRBV7-2 to TRBJ1-6; D remains unclear. The germline gives CDR1 SGHTA, CDR2 FQGNSA. V shed 5 bases and J shed 8 bases, with 16 bases lying between them. The CDR3 is 15 amino acids. CDR3 amino acids: CASSLTAGVDSPLHF. The DNA for the CDR3 is TGTGCCAGCAGCCTTACGGCCGGGGTGGATTCACCCCTCCACTTT.

V gene TRBV28 combines with J gene TRBJ1-1, with D tentatively TRBD1 (6 bases). From germline, CDR1 is MDHEN and CDR2 SYDVKM. The CDR3 is 13 residues long. V lost 10 bases to trimming and J lost 1 base, with 13 bases between them. CDR3 loop: CATFFRGNTEAFF. In DNA form, the CDR3 reads TGTGCCACTTTTTTCAGGGGGAACACTGAAGCTTTCTTT.

The V and J genes are TRBV7-9 and TRBJ1-1; the match to TRBD1 covers 7 bases. V trimming: 2 bases; J trimming: 6 bases; junction bases outside the gene matches: 6. The length of the CDR3 is 14 residues. CDR1 is SEHNR, CDR2 FQNEAQ, per germline (reference sequence). CDR3: CASSLQGGMAEAFF. DNA of the CDR3: TGTGCCAGCAGCTTACAGGGGGGCATGGCTGAAGCTTTCTTT.

This chain uses TRBV28 with TRBJ2-1; TRBD2 matches 10 bases. The CDR3 totals 15 residues. Germline trimming cut 8 bases from V and 4 bases from J; bases unmatched to any gene: 8. Per the germline V gene, CDR1 is MDHEN and CDR2 is SYDVKM. CDR3 region: CASQYATSGYNEQFF. The CDR3 region has the DNA TGTGCCAGCCAATACGCGACTAGCGGGTACAATGAGCAGTTCTTC. The entire variable domain, with the rest obtained from reference TRBV28 and TRBJ2-1, is as follows: DVKVTQSSRYLVKRTGEKVFLECVQDMDHENMFWYRQDPGLGLRLIYFSYDVKMKEKGDIPEGYSVSREKKERFSLILESASTNQTSMYLCASQYATSGYNEQFFGPGTRLTVL.

The genes are TRBV28 and TRBJ1-2; 8 bases are a match to TRBD1. The J segment lost 8 bases and the V segment lost 2 bases, leaving 13 bases of the junction unmatched. CDR3 length: 16 amino acids. From germline, CDR1 is MDHEN and CDR2 SYDVKM. CDR3 DNA sequence: TGTGCCAGCAGTTTAACGCAGGGGGCCCTCACTGACGGCTACACCTTC. It encodes CASSLTQGALTDGYTF.

V and J are TRBV5-4 and TRBJ2-3; the match to TRBD2 covers 7 bases. Unmatched junction bases numbered 10, after V lost 6 bases and J lost 3 bases. This CDR3 contains 15 residues. Germline CDR1 is SGHNT and CDR2 is YYREEE (reference sequence). DNA of the CDR3: TGTGCCAGCAACGTCGGAGGGAGGGATACAGATACGCAGTATTTT. Translating gives CASNVGGRDTDTQYF.

The chain links TRBV7-9 to TRBJ2-5; unclear D gene. Looked up from germline, CDR1 is SEHNR and CDR2 is FQNEAQ (reference sequence). This CDR3 is 14 amino acids long. Trimming removed 1 base at V and 1 base at J, with 7 bases between. In DNA, the CDR3 is TGTGCCAGCAGCTTAGAGGAGAGCCAAGAGACCCAGTACTTC. It translates to CASSLEESQETQYF.

The CDR3 DNA is TGTGCCAGCAGCTTAGGTATCCTAGCGGGCAGCCTAGAGACCCAGTACTTC. Translating it yields CASSLGILAGSLETQYF. The rearrangement links TRBV11-2 to TRBJ2-5; 8 bases agree with TRBD2. Per germline, CDR1 SGHAT and CDR2 FQNNGV. With 1 base clipped from V and 4 bases from J, the junction kept 11 bases outside the gene matches. The CDR3 length is 17 residues.

This chain uses TRBV28 with TRBJ1-2; TRBD1 is a possible D gene (5 bases). The germline V and J ends were trimmed by 2 bases and 6 bases, with 13 bases remaining between them. This CDR3 has 14 amino acids. Germline V lookup: CDR1 MDHEN, CDR2 SYDVKM. The CDR3 region is CASSLETKGNGYTF. As DNA, the CDR3 is TGTGCCAGCAGTTTAGAGACAAAGGGGAATGGCTACACCTTC.

The rearrangement uses TRBV9 and TRBJ2-5, with TRBD2 as a possible D gene (5 bases). The CDR3 covers 14 residues. From germline, CDR1 is SGDLS and CDR2 YYNGEE. Trimming took 0 bases from V and 3 from J, leaving 9 bases between them. The CDR3 sequence: CASSVVRGKETQYF. The CDR3 region has the DNA TGTGCCAGCAGCGTAGTCCGGGGAAAAGAGACCCAGTACTTC. Together with reference TRBV9 and TRBJ2-5, the CDR3 gives the full variable domain: DSGVTQTPKHLITATGQRVTLRCSPRSGDLSVYWYQQSLDQGLQFLIQYYNGEERAKGNILERFSAQQFPDLHSELNLSSLELGDSALYFCASSVVRGKETQYFGPGTRLLVL.

The chain is built from TRBV21-1 and TRBJ1-6; TRBD1, as called in the table, went unchecked against the DNA. TRBV21-1 is noted as a pseudogene. This CDR3 is 21 amino acids long. CDR3 sequence reads: CASSKGFGAQGEGWGGSPLHF. The CDR3 DNA is TGTGCCAGCAGCAAAGGATTCGGAGCACAGGGGGAAGGTTGGGGAGGTTCACCCCTCCACTTT.

V and J are TRBV4-1 and TRBJ2-1, with TRBD2 identical over 9 bases. The germline gives CDR1 MGHRA, CDR2 YSYEKL. V gave up 3 bases and J gave up 4 bases; unmatched junction bases: 10. This CDR3 is built from 17 residues. CDR3 bases: TGCGCCAGCAGCCACAGTAATAGCGGGAGTGGTTACAATGAGCAGTTCTTC. This translates into CASSHSNSGSGYNEQFF.

This clone was seen a few times. The V call is TRBV29-1, the J call TRBJ1-6; TRBD1 aligns across 7 bases. V lost 6 bases, J lost 10 bases, and 12 bases stayed unmatched. The germline V gene has CDR1 SQVTM and CDR2 ANQGSEA. The CDR3 has 14 residues. The DNA of the CDR3 is TGCAGCGTCTCAGACGGGGGACAGAGCTCACCCCTCCACTTT. Translated, it gives CSVSDGGQSSPLHF.

V usage is TRBV5-6 and J usage is TRBJ2-3, with 7 nucleotides matching TRBD1. V shed 1 base and J 2 bases; nucleotides not matched to a gene: 10. Germline lookup yields CDR1 SGHDT and CDR2 YYEEEE. This CDR3 comprises 17 residues. The CDR3: CASSLNRGPYNTDTQYF. The CDR3 bases are TGTGCCAGCAGCTTGAACAGGGGCCCCTATAACACAGATACGCAGTATTTT.

The V gene is TRBV2, the J gene TRBJ2-2; TRBD2 matches 8 bases. Germline trimming cut 7 bases from V and 0 bases from J; bases unmatched to any gene: 7. The CDR3 covers 16 residues. The germline V gene has CDR1 SNHLY and CDR2 FYNNEI. The CDR3 sequence is CASMDGGGPNTGELFF. The DNA of the CDR3 is TGTGCCAGCATGGACGGCGGGGGGCCGAACACCGGGGAGCTGTTTTTT.

The chain recombines TRBV7-2 with TRBJ2-3; 11 bases agree with TRBD2. Looked up from germline, CDR1 is SGHTA and CDR2 is FQGNSA. Trimming took 6 bases from V and 0 from J; bases not matched to a gene: 5. The CDR3 loop spans 16 amino acids. The CDR3 region is CASRTSGTFSTDTQYF. The CDR3 DNA sequence: TGTGCCAGCAGGACTAGCGGGACGTTTAGCACAGATACGCAGTATTTT.

The J gene is TRBJ2-2, the V gene TRBV9; 7 bases match TRBD1. CDR3 length equals 14 residues. J gave up 5 bases and V 4 bases, and 5 bases lay outside the gene matches. From germline, CDR1 is SGDLS and CDR2 YYNGEE. The CDR3 protein is CASSRQGQTGELFF. The CDR3 nucleotides read TGTGCCAGCAGCCGACAGGGACAAACCGGGGAGCTGTTTTTT. Full variable domain (rest looked up from reference TRBV9 and TRBJ2-2): DSGVTQTPKHLITATGQRVTLRCSPRSGDLSVYWYQQSLDQGLQFLIQYYNGEERAKGNILERFSAQQFPDLHSELNLSSLELGDSALYFCASSRQGQTGELFFGEGSRLTVL.

The chain carries TRBV7-2 and TRBJ1-2; 7 positions agree with TRBD1. This CDR3 spans 17 amino acids. Germline values: CDR1 SGHTA, CDR2 FQGNSA. With 5 bases clipped from V and 5 bases from J, the junction kept 17 bases outside the gene matches. The CDR3 DNA sequence: TGTGCCAGCAGCCCAGGACAGGCCGCGGTGAGGGGTTATGGCTACACCTTC. Translating it yields CASSPGQAAVRGYGYTF.

The rearrangement links TRBV6-5 to TRBJ2-2, with a possible D match to TRBD1 (5 bases). The CDR3 sequence is 13 residues long. Per germline, CDR1 MNHEY and CDR2 SVGAGI. V was pared by 8 bases and J by 7 bases, with 14 bases between. The CDR3: CASGRVWGGELFF. Written as DNA, the CDR3 is TGTGCCAGCGGCAGGGTTTGGGGCGGGGAGCTGTTTTTT.

The chain carries TRBV24-1 and TRBJ2-6; D uncertain. Germline loops: CDR1 KGHDR, CDR2 SFDVKD. The V end was cut by 9 bases, the J end by 1 base, with 6 bases between. The CDR3 length is 13 residues. The chain's CDR3 is CATALSGANVLTF. Written as DNA, the CDR3 is TGTGCCACCGCACTTTCTGGGGCCAACGTCCTGACTTTC.

The chain is built from TRBV18 and TRBJ2-7; possible D gene TRBD2, 5 bases. Germline lookup yields CDR1 KGHSH and CDR2 LQKENI. V was shortened by 4 bases and J by 4 bases, with 17 bases between the two germline ends. The CDR3 totals 15 residues. The CDR3 is CASSQGAGGPYEQYF. The CDR3 DNA reads as TGTGCCAGCTCACAGGGTGCGGGCGGCCCATACGAGCAGTACTTC.

This chain connects TRBV5-1 to TRBJ2-1; possibly TRBD2 for D (6 bases). V gave up 5 bases and J gave up 6 bases, with 12 bases separating them. CDR3 length: 13 amino acids. CDR1 is SGHRS, CDR2 YFSETQ, per germline. DNA for the CDR3: TGCGCCAGCAGTGGGGGAGGTTTCAATGAGCAGTTCTTC. It specifies CASSGGGFNEQFF.

The gene calls are TRBV29-1 and TRBJ2-1; possible D gene TRBD1, 5 bases. This CDR3 region has 14 residues. The V gene lost 4 bases and the J gene lost 0 bases, with 10 bases spanning the gap. Germline-derived CDR1 and CDR2 are SQVTM and ANQGSEA. The CDR3 region has the DNA TGCAGCGTTGTGTATGACAGCTCCTACAATGAGCAGTTCTTC. This codes for CSVVYDSSYNEQFF.

This CDR3 is CASSVATTGTNEQFF. Here the CDR3 DNA reads TGTGCCAGCAGCGTAGCTACGACAGGGACCAATGAGCAGTTCTTC. The chain carries TRBV9 and TRBJ2-1, with 7 nucleotides matching TRBD1. Per germline, CDR1 SGDLS and CDR2 YYNGEE. With 0 bases clipped from V and 6 bases from J, the junction kept 6 bases outside the gene matches. This CDR3 comprises 15 residues.

The chain has TRBV20-1 and TRBJ2-5; tentatively, D is TRBD1 (6 bases). The CDR3 length is 12 residues. Trimming took 6 bases from V and 5 from J, leaving 13 bases between them. In germline, CDR1 is DFQATT, CDR2 SNEGSKA (reference sequence). CDR3 in DNA: TGCAGTGCGAGTTGGGGGCGGGAGACCCAGTACTTC. This translates into CSASWGRETQYF.

This chain connects TRBV14 to TRBJ2-1; 11 bases are a match to TRBD2. V lost 6 bases and J lost 6; bases outside the gene matches: 7. The CDR3 runs to 15 residues. Germline V gives CDR1 SGHDN, CDR2 FVKESK. CDR3 in DNA: TGTGCCAGCAGTCTGACCGGGACTAGCGGCAATGAGCAGTTCTTC. Translated: CASSLTGTSGNEQFF. Full variable domain (outside the CDR3, taken from reference TRBV14 and TRBJ2-1): EAGVTQFPSHSVIEKGQTVTLRCDPISGHDNLYWYRRVMGKEIKFLLHFVKESKQDESGMPNNRFLAERTGGTYSTLKVQPAELEDSGVYFCASSLTGTSGNEQFFGPGTRLTVL.

The rearrangement joins TRBV18 to TRBJ1-2, with 9 bases identical to TRBD1. J lost 7 bases, V lost 8 bases, and 8 bases had no gene match. CDR3 size: 13 residues. CDR1 and CDR2 (germline): KGHSH, LQKENI. CDR3 in DNA: TGTGCCAGCGCGATGGAACAGGGGGCTGGCTACACCTTC. As protein: CASAMEQGAGYTF.

This clone came up a few times. This sequence joins TRBV9 and TRBJ2-5; 10 positions agree with TRBD1. This CDR3 spans 15 amino acids. With V trimmed by 4 bases and J by 5 bases, 8 bases remained unmatched. CDR1 SGDLS and CDR2 YYNGEE come from the germline V gene. CDR3 coding DNA: TGTGCCAGCAGCTTACTGGACAGGGGGTGGGAGACCCAGTACTTC. It yields the protein CASSLLDRGWETQYF.

J is TRBJ2-7 and V is TRBV28; D might be TRBD2 (7 bases). Trimming removed 6 bases from V and 4 bases from J, with 19 bases in between. The CDR3 runs 15 residues. Germline CDR1 reads MDHEN; CDR2 reads SYDVKM. The DNA of the CDR3 is TGTGCCAGCAGCCTTCGGGGGGCGGCCTCTTACGAGCAGTACTTC. Protein product: CASSLRGAASYEQYF.

The V and J genes are TRBV7-3 and TRBJ1-3; 11 nucleotides align to TRBD1. CDR3 size: 15 residues. Unmatched junction bases numbered 7, after V lost 5 bases and J lost 7 bases. CDR1 and CDR2 (germline): SGHTA, FQGTGA. CDR3 bases: TGTGCCAGCAGCCCGGACAGGGGGCTTGGGAACACCATATATTTT. Its protein product is CASSPDRGLGNTIYF.